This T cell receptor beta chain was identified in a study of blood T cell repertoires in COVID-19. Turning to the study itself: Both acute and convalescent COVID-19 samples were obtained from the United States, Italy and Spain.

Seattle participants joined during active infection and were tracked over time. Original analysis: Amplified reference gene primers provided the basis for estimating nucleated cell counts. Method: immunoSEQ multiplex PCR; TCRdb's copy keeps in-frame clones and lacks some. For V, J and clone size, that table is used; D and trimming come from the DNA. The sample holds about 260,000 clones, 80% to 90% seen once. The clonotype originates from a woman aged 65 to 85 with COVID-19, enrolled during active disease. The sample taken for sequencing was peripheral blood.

The CDR3 region is CASSDDPRRGTQYF. CDR3 DNA: TGTGCCAGCAGTGATGATCCTCGCCGGGGGACCCAGTACTTC. The chain uses TRBV2 and TRBJ2-5; D might be TRBD2 (5 bases). Trimming took off 3 bases at V and 7 bases at J, with 15 bases between the two ends. CDR1 SNHLY and CDR2 FYNNEI come from the germline V gene. The CDR3 extends over 14 amino acids.